This T cell receptor beta chain came from a study of regulatory T cells in long-lasting Graves disease. The time point: newly diagnosed GD, antithyroid drugs for less than 3 months. PBMCs provided the RNA from which the TCR library was made. For TCR beta, libraries came from iRepertoire HTBI primers and Arm-PCR of CDR3 regions. One entry per CDR3 protein results from TCRdb running MiXCR on the multiplex PCR reads. Here the sample spans 560,000 or so distinct CDR3 sequences, roughly 15% being singletons. The CDR3 runs to 16 residues. The germline gives CDR1 MNHEY, CDR2 SMNVEV (reference sequence). Trimming took 4 bases from V and 2 from J; bases not matched to a gene: 3. There are many counts of this clonotype. This same sample was also part of a study on T cells in Graves' hyperthyroidism and ophthalmopathy. That work contributes: Exclusions: uncontrolled infection, other autoimmune disease, pregnancy, lactation. HTBI primers were the set used in a first-round RT-PCR of the TCR CDR3. Most thyroid clonotypes that were expanded above 0.001 also turned up in blood.

Sequencing was performed on peripheral blood mononuclear cells (PBMCs), taken at new diagnosis, from a patient treated with antithyroid drugs. The clonotype comes from a man in his late teens or twenties with Graves disease. This chain connects TRBV27 to TRBJ2-1; 12 positions agree with TRBD2. Here the CDR3 DNA reads TGTGCCAGCAGTTCTACTAGCGGGAGGACCTACAATGAGCAGTTCTTC. Its translation is CASSSTSGRTYNEQFF.